Listed below are T cell receptor beta chains from one sample, sequenced in a study of a mutant IDH1 vaccine in newly diagnosed glioma. Assay used: immunoSEQ multiplex PCR; TCRdb lists only in-frame clones, some missing. The sample holds about 20,000 clones, roughly four fifths seen once. The antigens these receptors bind are not known. The source was PBMCs, collected from a glioma patient whose treatment included an IDH1 peptide vaccine. These receptors were collected from a man under 40 with glioma. The CDR3 runs from the conserved cysteine through the conserved F or W. D genes are given only for firm matches. The size field is filled for only some rows; it gives once, few, many or a size class.

.,TRBJ2-1,.,TRBV5-6,TGTGCCAGCAGCCCGAATTCGGACGAGCAGTTCTTC,CASSPNSDEQFF
.,TRBJ1-6,TRBD1,TRBV25-1,TGTGCCAGCAGTGGGGACAGCTCCTATAATTCACCCCTCCACTTT,CASSGDSSYNSPLHF
.,TRBJ2-5,TRBD1,TRBV5-8,TGTGCCAGCAGCTTGGTGGGACAGGGGAGCCAAGAGACCCAGTACTTC,CASSLVGQGSQETQYF
.,TRBJ2-7,.,TRBV7-8,TGTGCCAGCAGCGCCTGGGACGGGGCCCCCTACGAGCAGTACTTC,CASSAWDGAPYEQYF
.,TRBJ2-7,.,TRBV18,TGTGCCAGCTCATATGCGGACACACAGTACGAGCAGTACTTC,CASSYADTQYEQYF
.,TRBJ1-1,.,TRBV6-5,TGTGCCAGCAGTTACTCCCTGAACACTGAAGCTTTCTTT,CASSYSLNTEAFF
.,TRBJ2-5,.,TRBV11-2,TGTGCCAGCAGCCCCGAGGGTAAGGAGACCCAGTACTTC,CASSPEGKETQYF
.,TRBJ1-4,.,TRBV6-6,TGTGCCAGCAGTTACCCCTCCCGACCGGAAAAACTGTTTTTT,CASSYPSRPEKLFF
.,TRBJ2-2,.,TRBV14,TGTGCCAGCAGCCAAGAGTTGGTGGTAGCGACCGGGGAGCTGTTTTTT,CASSQELVVATGELFF
.,TRBJ1-2,TRBD1,TRBV2,TGTGCCAGCGGACGACAGGGGGCCGCCTTC,CASGRQGAAF
.,TRBJ2-1,TRBD2,TRBV2,TGTGCCAGCATGGGGCGGGAGGGTGTCGATGAGCAGTTCTTC,CASMGREGVDEQFF
.,TRBJ2-1,.,TRBV5-1,TGCGCCAGCAGCCTACCCGGGACTGGGTACAATGAGCAGTTCTTC,CASSLPGTGYNEQFF
.,TRBJ2-3,.,TRBV7-9,TGTGCCAGCAGCTTAGCGGGAGGCAGCACAGATACGCAGTATTTT,CASSLAGGSTDTQYF
.,TRBJ2-1,.,TRBV21-1,TGTGCCAGTCCCCGATCTAGAGGGTGTTACAATGAGCAGTTCTTC,CASPRSRGCYNEQFF
once,TRBJ2-1,.,TRBV7-2,TGTGCCAGCAGCTTAACCCAGTCCTACAATGAGCAGTTCTTC,CASSLTQSYNEQFF
.,TRBJ2-7,TRBD1,TRBV2,TGTGCCAGCACGGGACAGATCACCTACGAGCAGTACTTC,CASTGQITYEQYF
.,TRBJ1-2,.,TRBV18,TGTGCCAGCTCACCAGGGGCCAGGGGAAACTATGGCTACACCTTC,CASSPGARGNYGYTF
.,TRBJ2-7,.,TRBV18,TGTGCCAGCTCACCGACCTCGGGGACCTACGAGCAGTACTTC,CASSPTSGTYEQYF
few,TRBJ1-5,.,TRBV27,TGTGCCAGCAAGGGGCTCCCCAGCAATCAGCCCCAGCATTTT,CASKGLPSNQPQHF
.,TRBJ2-7,.,TRBV4-1,TGCGCCAGCAGCCCTCACGGGATTACCGGCACCACCTACGAGCAGTACTTC,CASSPHGITGTTYEQYF
.,TRBJ2-7,TRBD2,TRBV12-5,TGTGCTAGTGGTCAACCCCCGCCAGCGGGAGGCCATCACGAGCAGTACTTC,CASGQPPPAGGHHEQYF
.,TRBJ2-3,.,TRBV9,TGTGCCAGCAGCGTGGGACGCACAGATACGCAGTATTTT,CASSVGRTDTQYF
.,TRBJ2-1,.,TRBV11-2,TGTGCCAGCAGCTTCTGGGGTCGGACCGAGAACAATGAGCAGTTCTTC,CASSFWGRTENNEQFF
.,TRBJ1-1,.,TRBV6-5,TGTGCCAGCAGCCGCGCCCGCGGGCGGGACACTGAAGCTTTCTTT,CASSRARGRDTEAFF